This TCR beta chain was observed in a study of T cell responses to AZD1222 COVID-19 vaccine. The study's findings and limits: The study sampled repertoires only after the peak T cell response.

Generated by immunoSEQ multiplex PCR, the TCRdb table keeps only in-frame clones and is missing some. Here the sample spans roughly 93,000 clones, about 86% being singletons. To note about this clone: The target antigen is unknown.

CDR3 length equals 17 residues. V shed 1 base, J shed 10 bases, and the junction held 15 bases outside the gene matches. Germline loops: CDR1 SGHRS, CDR2 YFSETQ. V gene TRBV5-1 combines with J gene TRBJ2-5, with 11 bases matching TRBD2. The sequenced sample was peripheral blood, obtained on day 0 of AZD1222 vaccination. This clonotype originated in an adult in good health. The CDR3 sequence is CASSLSGLAGGYDDQYF. The CDR3 bases are TGCGCCAGCAGCTTGTCAGGACTAGCGGGTGGTTATGATGACCAGTACTTC.